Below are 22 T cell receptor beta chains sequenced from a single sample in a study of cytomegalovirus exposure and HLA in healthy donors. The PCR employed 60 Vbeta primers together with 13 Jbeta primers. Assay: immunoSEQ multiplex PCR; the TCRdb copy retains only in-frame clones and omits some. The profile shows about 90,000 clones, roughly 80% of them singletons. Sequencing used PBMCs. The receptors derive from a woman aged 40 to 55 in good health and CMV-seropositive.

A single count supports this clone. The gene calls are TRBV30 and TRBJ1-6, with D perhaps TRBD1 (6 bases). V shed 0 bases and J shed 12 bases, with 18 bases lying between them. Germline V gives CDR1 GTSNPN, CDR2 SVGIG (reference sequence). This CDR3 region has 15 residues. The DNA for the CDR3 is TGTGCCTGGAGTGTTTGGGGACATTCGTGGCGACCCCTCCACTTT. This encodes CAWSVWGHSWRPLHF.

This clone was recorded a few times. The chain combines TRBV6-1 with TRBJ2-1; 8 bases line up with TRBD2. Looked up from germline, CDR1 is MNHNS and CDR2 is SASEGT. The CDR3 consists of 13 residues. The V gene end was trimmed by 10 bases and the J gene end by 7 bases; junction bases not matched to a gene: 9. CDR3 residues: CATREGGRNEQFF. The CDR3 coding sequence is TGTGCCACCCGGGAGGGGGGTAGGAATGAGCAGTTCTTC.

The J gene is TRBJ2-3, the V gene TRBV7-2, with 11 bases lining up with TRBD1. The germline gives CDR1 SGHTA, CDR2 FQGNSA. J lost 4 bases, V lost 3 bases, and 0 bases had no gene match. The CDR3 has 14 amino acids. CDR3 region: CASSLGQGADTQYF. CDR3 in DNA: TGTGCCAGCAGCTTGGGACAGGGGGCAGATACGCAGTATTTT.

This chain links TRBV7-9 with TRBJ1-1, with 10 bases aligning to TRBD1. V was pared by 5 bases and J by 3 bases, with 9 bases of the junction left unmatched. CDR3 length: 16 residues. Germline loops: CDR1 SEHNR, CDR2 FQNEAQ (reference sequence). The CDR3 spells CASSPQTGGYHTEAFF. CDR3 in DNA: TGTGCCAGCAGCCCCCAGACAGGGGGCTATCACACTGAAGCTTTCTTT.

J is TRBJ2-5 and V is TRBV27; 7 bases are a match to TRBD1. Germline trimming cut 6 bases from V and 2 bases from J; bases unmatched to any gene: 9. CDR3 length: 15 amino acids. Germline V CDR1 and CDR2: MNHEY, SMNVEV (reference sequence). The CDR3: CASSIGGLLQETQYF. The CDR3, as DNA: TGTGCCAGCAGCATAGGGGGCCTTTTACAAGAGACCCAGTACTTC.

CDR3 nucleotide sequence: TGTGCCAGTAGTATATTCCAGGTCGACAGTAACCTGGCGGGCAATCAGCCCCAGCATTTT. This codes for CASSIFQVDSNLAGNQPQHF. V and J are TRBV19 and TRBJ1-5; tentatively, D is TRBD1 (5 bases). Germline V gives CDR1 LNHDA, CDR2 SQIVND (reference sequence). Trimming took off 2 bases at V and 2 bases at J, with 25 bases between the two ends. CDR3 size: 20 residues.

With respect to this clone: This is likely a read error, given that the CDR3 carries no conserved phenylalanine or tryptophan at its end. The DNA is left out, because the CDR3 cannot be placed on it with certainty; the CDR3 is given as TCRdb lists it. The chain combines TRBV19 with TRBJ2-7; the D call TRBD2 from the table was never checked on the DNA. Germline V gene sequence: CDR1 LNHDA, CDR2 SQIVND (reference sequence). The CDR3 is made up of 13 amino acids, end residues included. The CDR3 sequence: CASSIGLAGVQKL.

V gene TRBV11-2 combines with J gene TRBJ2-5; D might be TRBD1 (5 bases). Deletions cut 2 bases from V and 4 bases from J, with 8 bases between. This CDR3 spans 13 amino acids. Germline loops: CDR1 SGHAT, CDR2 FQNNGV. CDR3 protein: CASSLPGSETQYF. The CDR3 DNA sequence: TGTGCCAGCAGCTTACCAGGGTCAGAGACCCAGTACTTC.

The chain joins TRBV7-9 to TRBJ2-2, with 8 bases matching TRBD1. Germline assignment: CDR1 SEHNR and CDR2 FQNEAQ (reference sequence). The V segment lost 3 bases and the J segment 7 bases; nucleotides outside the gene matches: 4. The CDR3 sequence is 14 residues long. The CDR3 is CASSLDRVIGELFF. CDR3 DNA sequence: TGTGCCAGCAGCTTGGACAGGGTGATCGGGGAGCTGTTTTTT. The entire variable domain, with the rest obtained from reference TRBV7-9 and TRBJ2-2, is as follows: DTGVSQNPRHKITKRGQNVTFRCDPISEHNRLYWYRQTLGQGPEFLTYFQNEAQLEKSRLLSDRFSAERPKGSFSTLEIQRTEQGDSAMYLCASSLDRVIGELFFGEGSRLTVL.

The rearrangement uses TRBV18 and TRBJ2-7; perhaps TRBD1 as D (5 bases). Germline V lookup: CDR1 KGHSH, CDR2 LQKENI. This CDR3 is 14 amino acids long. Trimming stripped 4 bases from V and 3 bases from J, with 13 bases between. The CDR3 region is CASSRQGNVYEQYF. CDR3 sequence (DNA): TGTGCCAGCTCACGGCAGGGTAACGTCTACGAGCAGTACTTC.

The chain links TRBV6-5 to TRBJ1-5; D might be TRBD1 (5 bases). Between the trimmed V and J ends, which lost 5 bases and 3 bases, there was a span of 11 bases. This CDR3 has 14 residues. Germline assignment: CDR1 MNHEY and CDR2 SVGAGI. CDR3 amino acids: CASSKAGNNQPQHF. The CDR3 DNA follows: TGTGCCAGCAGTAAGGCAGGGAACAATCAGCCCCAGCATTTT.

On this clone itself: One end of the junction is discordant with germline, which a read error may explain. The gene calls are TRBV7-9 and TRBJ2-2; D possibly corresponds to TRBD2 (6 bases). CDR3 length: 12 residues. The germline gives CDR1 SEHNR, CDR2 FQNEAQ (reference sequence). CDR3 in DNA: TGTTCCAGCGAAGGGAGGACCGGGGAGCTGTTTTTT. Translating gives CSSEGRTGELFF.

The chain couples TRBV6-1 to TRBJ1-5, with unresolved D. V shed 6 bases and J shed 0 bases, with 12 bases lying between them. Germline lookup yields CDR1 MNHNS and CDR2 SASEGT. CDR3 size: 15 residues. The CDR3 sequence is CASRASSDSNQPQHF. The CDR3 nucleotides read TGTGCCAGCAGGGCCTCCAGTGATAGCAATCAGCCCCAGCATTTT.

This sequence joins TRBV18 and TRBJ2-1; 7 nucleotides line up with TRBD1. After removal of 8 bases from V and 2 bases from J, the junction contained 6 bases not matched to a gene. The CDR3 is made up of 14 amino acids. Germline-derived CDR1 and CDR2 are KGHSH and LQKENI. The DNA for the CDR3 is TGTGCCAGCACCCTTGGGACAGCCTACAATGAGCAGTTCTTC. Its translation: CASTLGTAYNEQFF.

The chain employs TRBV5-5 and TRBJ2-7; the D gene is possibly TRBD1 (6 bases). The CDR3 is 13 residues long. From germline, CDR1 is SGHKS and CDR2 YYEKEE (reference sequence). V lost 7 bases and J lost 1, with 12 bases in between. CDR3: CASWRQGSYEQYF. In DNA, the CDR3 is TGTGCCAGCTGGCGTCAGGGGTCCTACGAGCAGTACTTC.

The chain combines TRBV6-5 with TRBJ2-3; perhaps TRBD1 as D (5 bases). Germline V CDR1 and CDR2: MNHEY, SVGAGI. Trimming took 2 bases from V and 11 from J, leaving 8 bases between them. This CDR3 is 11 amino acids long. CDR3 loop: CASSYQGMQYF. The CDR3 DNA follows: TGTGCCAGCAGTTACCAGGGTATGCAGTATTTT.

The CDR3, as DNA: TGTGCCAGCAGTCCAAACTGGGAGTGGGCCTATAATTCACCCCTCCACTTT. Translation gives CASSPNWEWAYNSPLHF. The chain recombines TRBV28 with TRBJ1-6; D is ambiguous. The CDR3 is made up of 17 amino acids. Trimming stripped 5 bases from V and 2 bases from J, with 16 bases between. Germline-derived CDR1 and CDR2 are MDHEN and SYDVKM. The variable domain in full, completed from reference TRBV28 and TRBJ1-6, reads DVKVTQSSRYLVKRTGEKVFLECVQDMDHENMFWYRQDPGLGLRLIYFSYDVKMKEKGDIPEGYSVSREKKERFSLILESASTNQTSMYLCASSPNWEWAYNSPLHFGNGTRLTVT.

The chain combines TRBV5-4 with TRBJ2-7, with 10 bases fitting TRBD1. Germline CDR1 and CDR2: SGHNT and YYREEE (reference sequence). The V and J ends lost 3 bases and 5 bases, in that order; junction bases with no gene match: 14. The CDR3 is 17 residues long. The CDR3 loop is CASSSPGQGSVGHEQYF. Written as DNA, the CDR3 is TGTGCCAGCAGCTCCCCGGGACAGGGGTCTGTTGGCCACGAGCAGTACTTC.

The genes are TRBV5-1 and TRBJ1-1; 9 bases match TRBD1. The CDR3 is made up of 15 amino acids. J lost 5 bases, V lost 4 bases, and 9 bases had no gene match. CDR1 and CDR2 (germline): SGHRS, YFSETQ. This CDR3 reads CASSTHTGGLTEAFF. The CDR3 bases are TGCGCCAGCAGCACCCACACAGGGGGCCTAACTGAAGCTTTCTTT.

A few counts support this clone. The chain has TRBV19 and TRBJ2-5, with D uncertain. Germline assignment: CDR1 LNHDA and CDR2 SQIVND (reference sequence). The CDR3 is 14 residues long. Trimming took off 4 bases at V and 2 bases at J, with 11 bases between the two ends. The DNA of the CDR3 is TGTGCCAGTAGTAAGCTATTTCTACAAGAGACCCAGTACTTC. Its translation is CASSKLFLQETQYF. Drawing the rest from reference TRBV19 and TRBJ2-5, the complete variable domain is DGGITQSPKYLFRKEGQNVTLSCEQNLNHDAMYWYRQDPGQGLRLIYYSQIVNDFQKGDIAEGYSVSREKKESFPLTVTSAQKNPTAFYLCASSKLFLQETQYFGPGTRLLVL.

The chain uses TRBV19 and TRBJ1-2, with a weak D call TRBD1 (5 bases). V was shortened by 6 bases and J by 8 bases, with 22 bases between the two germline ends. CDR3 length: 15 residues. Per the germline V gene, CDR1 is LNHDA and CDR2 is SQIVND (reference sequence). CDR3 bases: TGTGCCAGTAGAACCGTTCCTACTGGGGGGGAAGGCTACACCTTC. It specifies CASRTVPTGGEGYTF.

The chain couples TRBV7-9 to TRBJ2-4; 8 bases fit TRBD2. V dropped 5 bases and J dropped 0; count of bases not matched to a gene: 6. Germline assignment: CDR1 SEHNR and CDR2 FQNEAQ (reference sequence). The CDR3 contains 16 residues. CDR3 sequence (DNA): TGTGCCAGCAGCCCAGCGGGAGACCTAGCCAAAAACATTCAGTACTTC. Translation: CASSPAGDLAKNIQYF.